These 23 T cell receptor beta chains originate from one sample sequenced in a study of memory CD4+ T cells and cytomegalovirus serostatus. Single viable CD3+CD4+CD8-CD45RO+ cells were sorted as the memory CD4+ T cells. Clones were sequenced by immunoSEQ multiplex PCR, and TCRdb holds only the in-frame ones, with some missing. The sample includes about 75,000 clones, around 82% of them seen just once. The source material was memory CD4+ T cells from blood. The receptors derive from an adult in good health and CMV-seropositive.

This chain joins TRBV21-1 and TRBJ2-2. TRBV21-1 is an annotated pseudogene. The CDR3 is made up of 18 amino acids. The CDR3 here is CASNPRREGNCGRGELFF. In nucleotides, the CDR3 is TGTGCCAGCAACCCCCGGAGAGAGGGGAACTGTGGTCGCGGGGAGCTGTTTTTT.

The chain employs TRBV29-1 and TRBJ2-1, with a tentative D call TRBD2 (6 bases). Trimming shortened V by 6 bases and J by 8 bases, and 14 bases separated the two germline ends. This CDR3 contains 12 residues. Germline values: CDR1 SQVTM, CDR2 ANQGSEA. CDR3: CSVDRGGHEQFF. The CDR3 DNA reads TGCAGCGTCGACCGGGGAGGCCATGAGCAGTTCTTC.

There are a few counts of this clone. This chain joins TRBV2 and TRBJ2-5; D is perhaps TRBD1 or TRBD2 (5 bases each). The V and J ends lost 6 bases and 8 bases respectively, with 16 bases between them. The CDR3 is made up of 13 amino acids. The V gene's germline CDR1 is SNHLY and CDR2 FYNNEI. In nucleotides, the CDR3 is TGTGCCAGCAGCTGGGACCCCAAGGGAACCCAGTACTTC. Translating it yields CASSWDPKGTQYF.

V is TRBV29-1 and J is TRBJ1-4, with TRBD1 as a possible D gene (5 bases). The CDR3 covers 14 residues. With 6 bases removed from V and 6 bases from J, the gap between germline ends came to 17 bases. The germline CDR1 and CDR2 sequences are SQVTM and ANQGSEA. CDR3 sequence (DNA): TGCAGCGTGGGCGGAGGGGACGGTGATGAAAAACTGTTTTTT. It codes for CSVGGGDGDEKLFF.

The V gene is TRBV13, the J gene TRBJ1-4; D may be TRBD1 (5 bases). The V end lost 0 bases, the J end lost 6 bases, and 11 bases lay between the germline ends. The CDR3 totals 15 residues. The germline gives CDR1 PRHDT, CDR2 FYEKMQ (reference sequence). Here the CDR3 reads CASSLGSQEDEKLFF. CDR3 DNA sequence: TGTGCCAGCAGCTTAGGATCACAGGAGGATGAAAAACTGTTTTTT.

This clone was detected only once. The V call is TRBV6-1, the J call TRBJ2-5, with 9 bases matching TRBD2. V was pared by 4 bases and J by 4 bases, with 7 bases of the junction left unmatched. CDR1 is MNHNS and CDR2 is SASEGT in the germline V gene. This CDR3 is built from 15 residues. The CDR3, as DNA: TGTGCCAGCAGTGGGGGGACTAGCCGAGGAGAGACCCAGTACTTC. It codes for CASSGGTSRGETQYF.

This clone appeared a few times. V gene TRBV7-2 combines with J gene TRBJ1-1; no definite D call. Trimming removed 5 bases at V and 6 bases at J, with 22 bases between. CDR1 is SGHTA and CDR2 is FQGNSA in the germline V gene. The CDR3 length is 16 residues. The CDR3 nucleotides read TGTGCCAGCAGCCTACCAAACGCGGGCCGCGGAGCTGAAGCTTTCTTT. Residues: CASSLPNAGRGAEAFF.

Comments on this clone: One junction end disagrees with the germline gene, perhaps due to a read error. CDR3 region: CAITEKWSYNEQFF. In DNA form, the CDR3 reads TGTGCCATCACTGAGAAGTGGTCCTACAATGAGCAGTTCTTC. The chain is built from TRBV10-3 and TRBJ2-1; no clear D gene. Germline values: CDR1 ENHRY, CDR2 SYGVKD. The CDR3 sequence is 14 residues long.

V and J are TRBV30 and TRBJ1-2, with D perhaps matching TRBD1 (6 bases). The ends were cut back, 3 bases at V and 5 bases at J, with 19 bases in the middle. The CDR3 is 15 residues long. Germline-derived CDR1 and CDR2 are GTSNPN and SVGIG (reference sequence). DNA of the CDR3: TGTGCCTGGAGCCCTACCGGGACATCCTCGTATGGCTACACCTTC. It encodes CAWSPTGTSSYGYTF. Based on the CDR3 plus reference TRBV30 and TRBJ1-2, the full variable domain is SQTIHQWPATLVQPVGSPLSLECTVEGTSNPNLYWYRQAAGRGLQLLFYSVGIGQISSEVPQNLSASRPQDRQFILSSKKLLLSDSGFYLCAWSPTGTSSYGYTFGSGTRLTVV.

This clone was observed a handful of times. V and J are TRBV15 and TRBJ1-2; D remains ambiguous. The CDR3 contains 13 residues. The V and J ends lost 5 bases and 4 bases respectively, with 11 bases between them. CDR1 is LNHNV and CDR2 is YYDKDF in the germline V gene (reference sequence). The CDR3 nucleotides are TGTGCCACCAGCCAGGACGGAAGCTATGGCTACACCTTC. It encodes CATSQDGSYGYTF.

This chain connects TRBV2 to TRBJ2-3; 8 bases align to TRBD2. J lost 1 base, V lost 6 bases, and 6 bases had no gene match. The V gene's germline CDR1 is SNHLY and CDR2 FYNNEI. The CDR3 contains 15 residues. Written as DNA, the CDR3 is TGTGCCAGCAGCCGCCCGACTAGCGGCACAGATACGCAGTATTTT. Protein: CASSRPTSGTDTQYF.

This chain joins TRBV11-3 and TRBJ2-1; 14 nucleotides line up with TRBD2. The V gene end was trimmed by 5 bases and the J gene end by 5 bases; junction bases not matched to a gene: 5. CDR3 length: 16 amino acids. Germline V gene data show CDR1 as SGHNT and CDR2 as YENEEA. CDR3 protein: CASSVGTSGSHNEQFF. The CDR3 DNA reads TGTGCCAGCAGCGTCGGGACTAGCGGGAGCCACAATGAGCAGTTCTTC.

The chain employs TRBV15 and TRBJ2-5, with D uncertain. Trimming removed 0 bases from V and 5 bases from J, with 22 bases in between. CDR1 and CDR2 from the germline V gene are LNHNV and YYDKDF (reference sequence). The CDR3 sequence is 18 residues long. The CDR3 sequence is CATSRDISQVQPEETQYF. CDR3 nucleotide sequence: TGTGCCACCAGCAGAGATATTTCGCAGGTACAGCCCGAGGAGACCCAGTACTTC.

This clone came up once. The V gene is TRBV6-6, the J gene TRBJ2-5; D is ambiguous. Per the germline V gene, CDR1 is MNHNY and CDR2 is SVGAGI (reference sequence). With 3 bases removed from V and 2 bases from J, the gap between germline ends came to 7 bases. The CDR3 loop spans 13 amino acids. The CDR3, as DNA: TGTGCCAGCAGTTATTTAACACAAGAGACCCAGTACTTC. It translates to CASSYLTQETQYF.

The V call is TRBV9, the J call TRBJ2-5, with a weak D call TRBD2 (5 bases). The germline V gene encodes CDR1 SGDLS and CDR2 YYNGEE. The CDR3 loop spans 14 amino acids. Trimming pared 0 bases from V and 9 bases from J, leaving 15 bases between. The CDR3 DNA reads as TGTGCCAGCAGCGTAGATGCTGCCCCCGGGGCCCAGTACTTC. Protein sequence: CASSVDAAPGAQYF.

In regard to this clone: Compared with germline, one end of the junction differs, possibly owing to a read error. The chain links TRBV4-1 to TRBJ1-2; D is possibly TRBD1 (6 bases). Germline values: CDR1 MGHRA, CDR2 YSYEKL. This CDR3 is built from 13 residues. The CDR3 loop reads CATSGEGGYSYTF. DNA for the CDR3: TGCGCCACCTCAGGGGAGGGGGGCTATAGCTACACCTTC.

By sample share, this clone is medium-sized. V usage is TRBV10-3 and J usage is TRBJ1-5; 9 bases align to TRBD1. V shed 4 bases and J 6 bases; nucleotides not matched to a gene: 4. The CDR3 sequence is 14 residues long. The germline V gene encodes CDR1 ENHRY and CDR2 SYGVKD. The CDR3 sequence is CAISVDRGGQPQHF. CDR3 nucleotides: TGTGCCATCAGTGTGGACAGGGGAGGTCAGCCCCAGCATTTT.

The chain links TRBV6-6 to TRBJ1-5; D is ambiguous. V gave up 2 bases and J gave up 8 bases, with 10 bases separating them. Germline V gene sequence: CDR1 MNHNY, CDR2 SVGAGI (reference sequence). This CDR3 comprises 13 residues. CDR3 in amino acids: CASSYNRLEPQHF. CDR3 DNA sequence: TGTGCCAGCAGTTACAACAGATTGGAGCCCCAGCATTTT.

V is TRBV19 and J is TRBJ1-2; D possibly corresponds to TRBD1 (5 bases). Trimming removed 3 bases from V and 0 bases from J, with 8 bases in between. The CDR3 is 14 amino acids. Germline assignment: CDR1 LNHDA and CDR2 SQIVND (reference sequence). In DNA, the CDR3 is TGTGCCAGTAGTATCGGGGCTTCTAACTATGGCTACACCTTC. Translating gives CASSIGASNYGYTF.

V usage is TRBV5-1 and J usage is TRBJ2-3, with unresolved D. The V gene lost 3 bases and the J gene lost 3 bases, with 8 bases spanning the gap. CDR1 SGHRS and CDR2 YFSETQ come from the germline V gene. The length of the CDR3 is 13 residues. DNA for the CDR3: TGCGCCAGCAGCTGGCAGGAGACAGATACGCAGTATTTT. This codes for CASSWQETDTQYF.

The rearrangement uses TRBV10-3 and TRBJ2-5, with D possibly matching TRBD1 (5 bases). Germline CDR1 reads ENHRY; CDR2 reads SYGVKD. CDR3 length equals 14 residues. V was shortened by 2 bases and J by 4 bases, with 11 bases between the two germline ends. CDR3 loop: CAISEGASLETQYF. In DNA form, the CDR3 reads TGTGCCATCAGTGAGGGGGCTTCACTAGAGACCCAGTACTTC.

V gene TRBV20-1 combines with J gene TRBJ1-2; TRBD1 is a possible D gene (5 bases). Germline CDR1 DFQATT, CDR2 SNEGSKA (reference sequence). V was clipped by 6 bases and J by 6 bases, with 11 bases between them. CDR3 length equals 11 residues. CDR3 sequence: CSARQLHGYTF. The CDR3 DNA follows: TGCAGTGCCCGACAGCTCCATGGCTACACCTTC.

This chain joins TRBV5-1 and TRBJ1-1, with 8 bases lining up with TRBD1. The CDR3 length is 14 residues. Germline CDR1 reads SGHRS; CDR2 reads YFSETQ. J was trimmed by 0 bases and V by 7 bases; bases with no gene match: 5. CDR3 bases: TGCGCCAGCGGAAGACAGGGGTTGAACACTGAAGCTTTCTTT. It encodes CASGRQGLNTEAFF.